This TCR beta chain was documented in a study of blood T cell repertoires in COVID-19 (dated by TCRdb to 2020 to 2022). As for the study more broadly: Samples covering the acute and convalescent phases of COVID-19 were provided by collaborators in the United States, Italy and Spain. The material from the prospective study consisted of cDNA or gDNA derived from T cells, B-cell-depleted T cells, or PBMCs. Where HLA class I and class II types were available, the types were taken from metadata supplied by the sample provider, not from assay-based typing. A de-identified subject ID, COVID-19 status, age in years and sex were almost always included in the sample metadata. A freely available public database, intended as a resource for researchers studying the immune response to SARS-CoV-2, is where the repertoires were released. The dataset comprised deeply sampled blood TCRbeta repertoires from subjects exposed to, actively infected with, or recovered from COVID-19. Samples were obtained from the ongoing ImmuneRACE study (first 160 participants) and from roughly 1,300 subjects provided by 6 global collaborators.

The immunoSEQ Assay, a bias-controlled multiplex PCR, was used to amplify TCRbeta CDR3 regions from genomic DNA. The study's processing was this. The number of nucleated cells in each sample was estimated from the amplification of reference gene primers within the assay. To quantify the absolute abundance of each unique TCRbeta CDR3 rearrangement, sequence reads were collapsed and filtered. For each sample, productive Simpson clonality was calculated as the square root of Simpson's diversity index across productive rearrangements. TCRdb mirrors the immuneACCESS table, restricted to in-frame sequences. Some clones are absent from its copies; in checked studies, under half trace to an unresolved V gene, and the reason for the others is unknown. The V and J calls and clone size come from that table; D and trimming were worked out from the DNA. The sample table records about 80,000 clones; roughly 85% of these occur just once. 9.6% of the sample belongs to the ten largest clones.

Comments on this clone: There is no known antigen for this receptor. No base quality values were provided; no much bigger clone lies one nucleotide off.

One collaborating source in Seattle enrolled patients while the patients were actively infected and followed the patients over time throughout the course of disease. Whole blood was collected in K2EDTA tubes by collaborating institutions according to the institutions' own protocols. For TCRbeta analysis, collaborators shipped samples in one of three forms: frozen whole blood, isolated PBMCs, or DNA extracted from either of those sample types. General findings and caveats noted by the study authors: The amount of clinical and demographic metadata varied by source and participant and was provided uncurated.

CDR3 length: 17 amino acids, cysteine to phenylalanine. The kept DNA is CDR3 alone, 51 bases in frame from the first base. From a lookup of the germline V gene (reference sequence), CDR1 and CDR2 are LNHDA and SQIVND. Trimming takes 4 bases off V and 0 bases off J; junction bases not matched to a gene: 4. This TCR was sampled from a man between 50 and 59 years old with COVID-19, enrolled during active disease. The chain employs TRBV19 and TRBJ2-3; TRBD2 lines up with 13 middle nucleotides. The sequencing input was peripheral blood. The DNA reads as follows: TGTGCCAGTAGTACAACTAGCGGGAGGGCTAGCACAGATACGCAGTATTTT. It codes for CASSTTSGRASTDTQYF.